This T cell receptor beta chain was documented in a study of shared clonotypes between healthy human individuals. The study, taken as a whole, reports: Even with large depth, rarefaction showed that sorted-subset sequencing was incomplete. Memory subsets generally showed smaller estimated richness than naive subsets did.

The germline CDR1 and CDR2 sequences are LGHNA and YNFKEQ. V shed 3 bases and J 9 bases; nucleotides not matched to a gene: 6. CDR3 length: 15 amino acids. CD45RO-negative cells were positively selected for CCR7, leaving out terminally differentiated effector memory CD45RA+ cells. Each sample came from a Caucasian adult donor living in Nashville, Tennessee. Profiled with immunoSEQ multiplex PCR; TCRdb holds only in-frame clones, not every one. The sample gives roughly 2,000,000 clones, less than 95% of which show up once; 1% to 1.5% is in the top ten. About this clone itself: Its target is not known.

The chain employs TRBV4-2 and TRBJ2-1; 12 nucleotides line up with TRBD2. Sequencing was carried out using naive CD8+ T cells sorted from blood. The receptor comes from a man younger than 35 in good health. Here the CDR3 reads CASSHDGLAGTEQFF. The DNA for the CDR3 is TGTGCCAGCAGCCATGACGGACTAGCGGGGACTGAGCAGTTCTTC.